This is a list of T cell receptor beta chains from one sample in a study of T-cell reconstitution after alpha-beta-depleted transplantation in children. TCRdb ran MiXCR on the PCR reads and lists one entry per CDR3 protein. Of approximately 490,000 distinct CDR3 sequences in the sample, about 12% were seen once. The sequencing used PBMCs from the stem cell graft donor, collected from the stem cell graft. Receptor source: a human donor who donated a stem cell graft to a child with combined immunodeficiency. The CDR3 runs from the conserved cysteine through the conserved F or W. A D gene is named only where the DNA matches it firmly. Clone size is given for some rows only: seen once, a few or many times, or a class if the clone is expanded.

>TRBD2|TRBJ2-5|NA|TRBV7-2|16
CASSLTSGGFQETQYF
TGTGCCAGCAGCCTGACTAGCGGGGGGTTCCAAGAGACCCAGTACTTC
>NA|TRBJ2-5|few|TRBV24-1|16
CATSDPFLGARETQYF
TGTGCCACCAGTGATCCCTTCCTCGGGGCTAGGGAGACCCAGTACTTC
>TRBD2|TRBJ2-2|few|TRBV12-3/TRBV12-4|17
CASTLRGGGRDTGELFF
TGTGCCAGCACCCTACGAGGCGGGGGGCGGGACACCGGGGAGCTGTTTTTT
>NA|TRBJ2-1|many|TRBV7-9|13
CASRNLRVNEQFF
TGTGCCAGCAGAAACCTCAGGGTCAATGAGCAGTTCTTC
>NA|TRBJ2-5|many|TRBV29-1|13
CSVVGGGQETQYF
TGCAGCGTTGTAGGGGGTGGACAAGAGACCCAGTACTTC
>NA|TRBJ1-1|NA|TRBV24-1|15
CATSDGGLGNTEAFF
TGTGCCACCAGTGATGGGGGACTCGGGAACACTGAAGCTTTCTTT
>NA|TRBJ2-7|few|TRBV12-3/TRBV12-4|11
CASCQGWEQYF
TGTGCCAGCTGTCAAGGTTGGGAGCAGTACTTC
>NA|TRBJ1-5|NA|TRBV12-3/TRBV12-4|13
CASMDRLHQPQHF
TGTGCCAGCATGGACAGACTACATCAGCCCCAGCATTTT
>TRBD1|TRBJ2-3|NA|TRBV9|15
CASSDRGFSTDTQYF
TGTGCCAGCAGCGACAGGGGGTTTAGCACAGATACGCAGTATTTT
>NA|TRBJ1-2|NA|TRBV5-5|15
CASSPEGGRNYGYTF
TGTGCCAGCAGCCCTGAGGGGGGCCGCAACTATGGCTACACCTTC
>NA|TRBJ2-1|many|TRBV7-9|16
CASSLVVGALHNEQFF
TGTGCCAGCAGCTTAGTTGTGGGGGCCCTACACAATGAGCAGTTCTTC
>NA|TRBJ2-2|once|TRBV15|12
CATSIGSGELFF
TGTGCCACCAGCATCGGTAGCGGGGAGCTGTTTTTT
>NA|TRBJ2-1|many|TRBV6-5|16
CASSYSWAYSYNEQFF
TGTGCCAGCAGTTACTCGTGGGCTTACTCCTACAATGAGCAGTTCTTC
>NA|TRBJ2-5|NA|TRBV20-1|14
CSASGAFPKETQYF
TGCAGTGCTAGCGGGGCGTTTCCCAAAGAGACCCAGTACTTC
>NA|TRBJ2-6|NA|TRBV3-1|16
CASSLKGTSGANVLTF
TGTGCCAGCAGCCTAAAAGGGACATCTGGGGCCAACGTCCTGACTTTC
>NA|TRBJ1-2|NA|TRBV20-1|12
CSARGVPSRLTF
TGCAGTGCTAGAGGGGTCCCGTCCAGATTGACCTTC
>NA|TRBJ2-2|many|TRBV24-1|15
CATSDPGLNTGELFF
TGTGCCACCAGTGATCCAGGGTTGAACACCGGGGAGCTGTTTTTT
>NA|TRBJ2-3|many|TRBV12-3/TRBV12-4|14
CASSSGGVADTQYF
TGTGCCAGCAGTTCCGGGGGTGTCGCAGATACGCAGTATTTT
>TRBD2|TRBJ2-2|many|TRBV2|15
CASSEWASGSGELFF
TGTGCCAGCAGTGAATGGGCTAGCGGGAGCGGGGAGCTGTTTTTT
>NA|TRBJ2-3|few|TRBV11-2|13
CASSLRATDTQYF
TGTGCCAGCAGCTTACGGGCCACAGATACGCAGTATTTT
>NA|TRBJ2-3|few|TRBV7-7|14
CASSPRLPPDTQYF
TGTGCTAGCAGCCCCCGCCTACCCCCAGATACGCAGTATTTT
>TRBD2|TRBJ2-1|few|TRBV12-3/TRBV12-4|18
CASSSLAGGLFSYNEQFF
TGTGCCAGCAGCTCCCTAGCGGGGGGACTCTTCTCCTACAATGAGCAGTTCTTC
>TRBD2|TRBJ2-7|NA|TRBV3-1|17
CASSQPGLAGSSYEQYF
TGTGCCAGCAGCCAACCGGGACTAGCGGGATCCTCCTACGAGCAGTACTTC
>NA|TRBJ2-2|few|TRBV9|16
CASSATGQINTGELFF
TGTGCCAGCAGCGCCACCGGACAGATTAACACCGGGGAGCTGTTTTTT